The sequence of this T cell receptor (beta chain) was determined in a study of T cell changes during pregnancy in multiple sclerosis. With 2 bases clipped from V and 0 bases from J, the junction kept 10 bases outside the gene matches. Germline-derived CDR1 and CDR2 are MDHEN and SYDVKM. CDR3 length: 18 amino acids. The method was immunoSEQ multiplex PCR; TCRdb's version includes in-frame clones alone and lacks a portion of them. The sample records around 15,000 clones, approximately 84% being singletons. This sequence joins TRBV28 and TRBJ1-2; 9 bases agree with TRBD1. The source of this sequence is a female donor in good health, enrolled as a control in a pregnancy study. The sample consisted of CD8+ T cells from peripheral blood mononuclear cells, taken in the second trimester of pregnancy. CDR3 nucleotide sequence: TGTGCCAGCAGTTTAGGACCGGGACAGGGCTTAACTAACTATGGCTACACCTTC. Translation: CASSLGPGQGLTNYGYTF.